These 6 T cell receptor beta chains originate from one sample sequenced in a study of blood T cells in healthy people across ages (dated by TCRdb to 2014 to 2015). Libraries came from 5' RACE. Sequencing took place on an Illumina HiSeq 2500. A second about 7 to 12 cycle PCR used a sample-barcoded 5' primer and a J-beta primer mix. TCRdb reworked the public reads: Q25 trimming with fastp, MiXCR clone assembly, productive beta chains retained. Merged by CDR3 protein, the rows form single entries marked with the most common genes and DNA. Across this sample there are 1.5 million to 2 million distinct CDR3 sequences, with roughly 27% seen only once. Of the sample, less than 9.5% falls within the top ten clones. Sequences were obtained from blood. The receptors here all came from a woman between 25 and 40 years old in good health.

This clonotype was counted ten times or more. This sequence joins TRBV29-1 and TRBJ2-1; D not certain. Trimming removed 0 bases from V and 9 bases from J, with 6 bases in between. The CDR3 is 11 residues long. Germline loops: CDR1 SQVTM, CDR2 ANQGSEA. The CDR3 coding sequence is TGCAGCGTTGAAGATTCTAGTGAGCAGTTCTTC. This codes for CSVEDSSEQFF.

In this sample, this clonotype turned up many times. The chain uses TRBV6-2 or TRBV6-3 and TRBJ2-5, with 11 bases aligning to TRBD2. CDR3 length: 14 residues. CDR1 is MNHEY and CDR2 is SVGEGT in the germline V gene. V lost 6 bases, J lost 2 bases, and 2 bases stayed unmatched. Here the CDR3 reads CASRGLADQETQYF. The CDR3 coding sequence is TGTGCCAGCAGGGGACTAGCGGATCAAGAGACCCAGTACTTC.

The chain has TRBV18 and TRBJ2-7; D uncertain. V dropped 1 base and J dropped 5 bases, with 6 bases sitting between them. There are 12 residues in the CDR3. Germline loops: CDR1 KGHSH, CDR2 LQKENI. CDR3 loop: CASSPRWDEQYF. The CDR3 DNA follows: TGTGCCAGCTCACCACGCTGGGACGAGCAGTACTTC.

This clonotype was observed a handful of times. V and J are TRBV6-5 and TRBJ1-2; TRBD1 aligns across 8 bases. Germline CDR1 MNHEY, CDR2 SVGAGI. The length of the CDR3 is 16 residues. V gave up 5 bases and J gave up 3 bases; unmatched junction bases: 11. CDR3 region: CASSGQGTRAYYGYTF. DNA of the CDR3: TGTGCCAGCAGTGGACAGGGTACTCGTGCGTACTATGGCTACACCTTC.

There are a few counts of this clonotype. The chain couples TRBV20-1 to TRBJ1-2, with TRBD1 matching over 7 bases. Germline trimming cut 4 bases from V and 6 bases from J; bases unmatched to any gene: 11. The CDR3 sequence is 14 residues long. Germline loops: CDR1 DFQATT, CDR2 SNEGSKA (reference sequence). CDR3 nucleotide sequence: TGCAGTGCTACCCCCACCGGGACAGCTAATGGCTACACCTTC. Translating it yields CSATPTGTANGYTF.

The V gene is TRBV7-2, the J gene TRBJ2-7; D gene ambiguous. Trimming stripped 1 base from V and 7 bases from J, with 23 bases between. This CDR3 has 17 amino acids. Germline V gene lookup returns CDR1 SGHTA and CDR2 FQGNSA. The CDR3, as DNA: TGTGCCAGCAGCTTAGAGATGGGGATGAGCTCCTACAATGAGCAGTACTTC. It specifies CASSLEMGMSSYNEQYF.